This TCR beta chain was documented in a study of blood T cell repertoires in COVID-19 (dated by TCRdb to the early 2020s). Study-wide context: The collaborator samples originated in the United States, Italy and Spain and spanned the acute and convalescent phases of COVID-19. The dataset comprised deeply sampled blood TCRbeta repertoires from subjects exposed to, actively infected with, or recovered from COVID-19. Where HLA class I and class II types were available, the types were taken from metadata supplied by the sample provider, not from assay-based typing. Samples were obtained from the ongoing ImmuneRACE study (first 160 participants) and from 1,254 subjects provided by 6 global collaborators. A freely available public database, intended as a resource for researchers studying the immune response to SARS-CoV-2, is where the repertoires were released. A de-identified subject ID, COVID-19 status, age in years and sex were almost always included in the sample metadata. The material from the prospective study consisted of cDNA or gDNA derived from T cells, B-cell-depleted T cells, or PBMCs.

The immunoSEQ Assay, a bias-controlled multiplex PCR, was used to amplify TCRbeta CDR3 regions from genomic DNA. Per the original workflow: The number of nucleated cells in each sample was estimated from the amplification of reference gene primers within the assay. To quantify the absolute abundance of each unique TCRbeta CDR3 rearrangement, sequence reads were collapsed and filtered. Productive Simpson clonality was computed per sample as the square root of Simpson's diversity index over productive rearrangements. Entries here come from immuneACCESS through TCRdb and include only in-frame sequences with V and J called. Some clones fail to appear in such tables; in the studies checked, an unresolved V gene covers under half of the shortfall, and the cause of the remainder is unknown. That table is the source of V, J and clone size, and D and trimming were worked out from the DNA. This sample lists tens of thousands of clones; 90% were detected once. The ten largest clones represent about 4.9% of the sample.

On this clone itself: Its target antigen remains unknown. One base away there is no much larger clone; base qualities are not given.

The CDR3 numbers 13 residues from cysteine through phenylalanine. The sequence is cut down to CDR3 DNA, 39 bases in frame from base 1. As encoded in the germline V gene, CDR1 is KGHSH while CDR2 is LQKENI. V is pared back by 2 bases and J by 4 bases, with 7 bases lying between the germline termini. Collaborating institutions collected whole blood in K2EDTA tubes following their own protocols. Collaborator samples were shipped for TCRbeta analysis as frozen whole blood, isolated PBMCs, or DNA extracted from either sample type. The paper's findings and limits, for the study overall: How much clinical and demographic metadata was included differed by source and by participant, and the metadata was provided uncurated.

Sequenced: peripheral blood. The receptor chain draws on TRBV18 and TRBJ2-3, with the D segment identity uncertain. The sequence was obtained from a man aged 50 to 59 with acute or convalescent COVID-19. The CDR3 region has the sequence CASSPVSSDTQYF. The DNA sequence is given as TGTGCCAGCTCACCAGTGAGCTCAGATACGCAGTATTTT.